This T cell receptor (beta chain) stems from a study of vaccination effects on CD4 cells after COVID-19. The CDR3 covers 15 residues. Trimming shortened V by 0 bases and J by 4 bases, and 9 bases separated the two germline ends. CDR1 is SGHVS, CDR2 FQNEAQ, per germline. In the case of this clone: The antigen remains unidentified.

Under the ViraFEST assay, PBMC were stimulated with viral peptide pools so that antigen-specific CD4+ T cells expanded. Sequencing was performed afterwards. Cultured cells yielded isolated CD4+ T cells after 10 days. The study found no prior SARS-CoV-2 infection in the vaccine recipients, who tested negative for nucleocapsid antibodies. TCRdb keeps only in-frame clones here, not all; method: immunoSEQ multiplex PCR. The sample lists tens of thousands of clones, 77% seen once, with about 3% in the top ten. The V gene is TRBV7-8, the J gene TRBJ1-4; D possibly corresponds to TRBD1 (5 bases). The input for sequencing was CD4+ T cells from PBMCs cultured with HCoV-NL63 spike peptides, taken before COVID-19 vaccination. The receptor comes from a human donor who received a COVID-19 vaccine. The CDR3 reads CASSLAGGDNEKLFF. CDR3 DNA sequence: TGTGCCAGCAGCTTAGCCGGGGGGGATAATGAAAAACTGTTTTTT.